This T cell receptor (beta chain) emerged from a study of T cell changes during pregnancy in multiple sclerosis. The V end lost 3 bases, the J end lost 6 bases, and 6 bases lay between the germline ends. The CDR3 is 12 residues long. Germline loops: CDR1 SGHNT, CDR2 YYREEE (reference sequence). This table comes from immunoSEQ multiplex PCR, and its TCRdb copy is limited to in-frame clones, with some not included. The table lists around 25,000 clones, about nine tenths of them singletons. The receptor comes from a female donor with multiple sclerosis, enrolled in a pregnancy study. This chain joins TRBV5-4 and TRBJ1-4, with D perhaps TRBD1 (6 bases). Sequenced material: CD8+ T cells from peripheral blood mononuclear cells, taken in the second trimester of pregnancy. The DNA of the CDR3 is TGTGCCAGCAGCTACAGGGATGAAAAACTGTTTTTT. Translating gives CASSYRDEKLFF.